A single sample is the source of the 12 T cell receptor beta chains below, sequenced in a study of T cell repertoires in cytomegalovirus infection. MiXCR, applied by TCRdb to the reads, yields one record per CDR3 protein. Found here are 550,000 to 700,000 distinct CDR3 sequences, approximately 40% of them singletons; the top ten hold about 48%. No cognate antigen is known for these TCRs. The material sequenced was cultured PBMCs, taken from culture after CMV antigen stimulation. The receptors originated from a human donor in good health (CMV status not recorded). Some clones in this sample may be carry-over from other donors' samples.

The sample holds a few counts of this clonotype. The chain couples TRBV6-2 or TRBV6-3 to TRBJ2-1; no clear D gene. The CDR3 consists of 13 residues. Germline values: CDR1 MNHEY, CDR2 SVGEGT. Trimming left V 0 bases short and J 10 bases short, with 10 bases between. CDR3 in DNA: TGTGCCAGCAGTTACTCGACGGCAACAGAGCAGTTCTTC. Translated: CASSYSTATEQFF.

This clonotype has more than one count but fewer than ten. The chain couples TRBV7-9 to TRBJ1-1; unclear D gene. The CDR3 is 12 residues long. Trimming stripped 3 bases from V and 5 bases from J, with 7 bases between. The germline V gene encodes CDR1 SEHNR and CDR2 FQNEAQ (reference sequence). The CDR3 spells CASSFGWTEAFF. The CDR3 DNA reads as TGTGCCAGCAGCTTCGGGTGGACTGAAGCTTTCTTT.

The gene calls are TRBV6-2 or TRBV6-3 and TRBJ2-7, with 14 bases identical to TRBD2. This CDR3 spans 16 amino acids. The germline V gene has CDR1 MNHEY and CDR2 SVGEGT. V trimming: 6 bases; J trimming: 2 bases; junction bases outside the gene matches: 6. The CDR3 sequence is CASSLPTSGGAYEQYF. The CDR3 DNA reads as TGTGCCAGCAGCCTTCCGACTAGCGGGGGGGCCTACGAGCAGTACTTC.

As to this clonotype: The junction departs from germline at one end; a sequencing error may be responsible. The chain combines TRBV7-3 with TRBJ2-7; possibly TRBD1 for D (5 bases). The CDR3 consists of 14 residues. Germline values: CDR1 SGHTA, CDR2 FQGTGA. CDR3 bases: TGTGCCAGCAGCCTAACGATGACAGTTTACGAGCAGTACTTC. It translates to CASSLTMTVYEQYF.

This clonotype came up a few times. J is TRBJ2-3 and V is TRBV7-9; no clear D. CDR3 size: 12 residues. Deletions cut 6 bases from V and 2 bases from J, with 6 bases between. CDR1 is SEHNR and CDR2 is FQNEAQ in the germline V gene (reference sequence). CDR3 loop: CASRSPTDTQYF. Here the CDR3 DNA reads TGTGCCAGCAGGAGCCCCACAGATACGCAGTATTTT.

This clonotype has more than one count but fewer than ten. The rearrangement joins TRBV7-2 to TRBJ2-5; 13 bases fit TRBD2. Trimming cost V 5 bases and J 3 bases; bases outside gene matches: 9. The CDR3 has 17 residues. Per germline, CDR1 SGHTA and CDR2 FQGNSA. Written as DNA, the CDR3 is TGTGCCAGCAGCGCCCAGTCACTAGCGGGGGGGGAAGAGACCCAGTACTTC. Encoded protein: CASSAQSLAGGEETQYF.

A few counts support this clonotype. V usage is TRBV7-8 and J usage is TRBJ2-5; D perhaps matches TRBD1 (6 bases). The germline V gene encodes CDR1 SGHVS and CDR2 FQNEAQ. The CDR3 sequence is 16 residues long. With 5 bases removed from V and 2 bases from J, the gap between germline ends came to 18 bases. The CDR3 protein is CASSPFIRDTQETQYF. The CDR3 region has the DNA TGTGCCAGCAGCCCCTTCATCCGGGACACGCAAGAGACCCAGTACTTC.

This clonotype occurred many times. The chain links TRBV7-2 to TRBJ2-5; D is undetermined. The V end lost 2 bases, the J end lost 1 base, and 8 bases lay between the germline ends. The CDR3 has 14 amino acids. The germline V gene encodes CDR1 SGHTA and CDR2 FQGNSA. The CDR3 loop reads CASSLNHIQETQYF. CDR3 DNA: TGTGCCAGCAGCTTAAACCACATCCAAGAGACCCAGTACTTC. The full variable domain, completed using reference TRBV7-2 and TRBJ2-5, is GAGVSQSPSNKVTEKGKDVELRCDPISGHTALYWYRQSLGQGLEFLIYFQGNSAPDKSGLPSDRFSAERTGGSVSTLTIQRTQQEDSAVYLCASSLNHIQETQYFGPGTRLLVL.

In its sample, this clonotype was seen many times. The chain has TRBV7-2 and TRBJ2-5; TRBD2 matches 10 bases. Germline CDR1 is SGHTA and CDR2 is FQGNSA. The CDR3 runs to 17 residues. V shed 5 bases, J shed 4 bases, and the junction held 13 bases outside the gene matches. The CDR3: CASSVAQAGGPRETQYF. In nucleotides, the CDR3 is TGTGCCAGCAGCGTGGCTCAAGCGGGGGGGCCTCGAGAGACCCAGTACTTC.

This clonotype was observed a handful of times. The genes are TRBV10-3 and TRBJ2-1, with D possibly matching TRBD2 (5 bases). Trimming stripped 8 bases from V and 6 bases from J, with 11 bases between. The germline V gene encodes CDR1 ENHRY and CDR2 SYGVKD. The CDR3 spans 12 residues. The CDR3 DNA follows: TGTGCCATCGGTCTGAGCGGCAATGAGCAGTTCTTC. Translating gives CAIGLSGNEQFF.

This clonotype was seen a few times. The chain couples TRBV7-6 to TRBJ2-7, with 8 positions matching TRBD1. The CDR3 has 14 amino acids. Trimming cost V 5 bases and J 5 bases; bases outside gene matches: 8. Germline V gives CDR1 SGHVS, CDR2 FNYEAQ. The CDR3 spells CASSAQGAPHEQYF. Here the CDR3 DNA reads TGTGCCAGCAGCGCCCAGGGGGCCCCACACGAGCAGTACTTC.

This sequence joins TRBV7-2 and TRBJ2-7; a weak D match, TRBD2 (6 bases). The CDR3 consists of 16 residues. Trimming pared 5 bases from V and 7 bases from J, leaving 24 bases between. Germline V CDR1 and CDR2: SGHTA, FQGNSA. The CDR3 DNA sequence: TGTGCCAGCAGCACCCCTGCACTAGTGATGGGGGGAGAGCAGTACTTC. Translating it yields CASSTPALVMGGEQYF.